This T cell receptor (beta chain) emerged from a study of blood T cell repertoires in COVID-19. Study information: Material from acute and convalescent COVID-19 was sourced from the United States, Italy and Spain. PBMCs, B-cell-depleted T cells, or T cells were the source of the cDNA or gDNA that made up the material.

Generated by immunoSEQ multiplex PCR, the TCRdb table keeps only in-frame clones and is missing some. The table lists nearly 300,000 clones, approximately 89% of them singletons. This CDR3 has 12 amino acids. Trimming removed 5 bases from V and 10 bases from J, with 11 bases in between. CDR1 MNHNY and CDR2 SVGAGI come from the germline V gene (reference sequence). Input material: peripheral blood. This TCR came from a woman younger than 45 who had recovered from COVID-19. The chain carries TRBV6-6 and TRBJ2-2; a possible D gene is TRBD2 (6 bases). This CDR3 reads CASSPGGEELFF. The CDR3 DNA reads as TGTGCCAGCAGTCCCGGGGGAGAGGAGCTGTTTTTT.